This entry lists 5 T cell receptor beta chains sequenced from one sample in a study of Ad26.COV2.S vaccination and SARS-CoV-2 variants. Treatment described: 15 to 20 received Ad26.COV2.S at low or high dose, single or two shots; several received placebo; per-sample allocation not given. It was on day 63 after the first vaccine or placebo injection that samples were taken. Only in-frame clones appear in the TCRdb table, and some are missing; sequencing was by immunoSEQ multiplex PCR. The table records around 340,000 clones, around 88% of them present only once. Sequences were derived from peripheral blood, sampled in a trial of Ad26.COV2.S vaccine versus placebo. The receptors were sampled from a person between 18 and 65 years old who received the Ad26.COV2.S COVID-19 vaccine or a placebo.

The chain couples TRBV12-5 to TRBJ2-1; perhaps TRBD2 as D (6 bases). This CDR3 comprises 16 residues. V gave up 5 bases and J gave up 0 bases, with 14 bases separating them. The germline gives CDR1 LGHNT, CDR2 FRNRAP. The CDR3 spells CASGPASASSYNEQFF. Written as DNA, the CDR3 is TGTGCTAGTGGTCCCGCTAGCGCCAGCTCCTACAATGAGCAGTTCTTC.

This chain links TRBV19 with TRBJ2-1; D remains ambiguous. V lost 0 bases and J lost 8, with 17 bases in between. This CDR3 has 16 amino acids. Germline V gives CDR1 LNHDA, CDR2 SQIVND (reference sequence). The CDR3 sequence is CASSIDTRYLEDEQFF. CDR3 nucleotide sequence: TGTGCCAGTAGTATAGATACACGATACCTCGAGGATGAGCAGTTCTTC.

The CDR3 bases are TGTGCCAGCAGCACGGGAGTGACGAACACCGGGGAGCTGTTTTTT. It specifies CASSTGVTNTGELFF. The chain uses TRBV9 and TRBJ2-2; D possibly corresponds to TRBD2 (6 bases). Germline CDR1 is SGDLS and CDR2 is YYNGEE. The CDR3 extends over 15 amino acids. Trimming removed 4 bases at V and 0 bases at J, with 10 bases between.

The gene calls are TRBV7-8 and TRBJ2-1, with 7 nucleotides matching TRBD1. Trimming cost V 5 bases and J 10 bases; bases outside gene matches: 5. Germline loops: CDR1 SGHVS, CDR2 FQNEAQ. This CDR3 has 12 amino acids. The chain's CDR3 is CASSDRVVEQFF. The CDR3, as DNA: TGTGCCAGCAGCGACAGGGTCGTCGAGCAGTTCTTC.

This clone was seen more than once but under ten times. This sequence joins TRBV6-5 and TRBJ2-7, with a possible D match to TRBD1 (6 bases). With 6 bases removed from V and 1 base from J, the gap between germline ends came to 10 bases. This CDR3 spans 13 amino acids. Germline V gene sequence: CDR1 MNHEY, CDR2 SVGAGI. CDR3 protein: CASRPTGSYEQYF. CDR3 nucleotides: TGTGCCAGCAGACCCACAGGGTCCTACGAGCAGTACTTC.